The rows below give T cell receptor beta chains drawn from one sample of a study of blood T cell repertoires in COVID-19. Generated by immunoSEQ multiplex PCR, the TCRdb table keeps only in-frame clones and is missing some. This sample carries hundreds of thousands of clones, just over 85% of them seen once, and the ten largest clones take 1.4%. The sample comprised peripheral blood. These receptors all come from a woman aged 25 to 45 with active or convalescent COVID-19. Both conserved end residues are part of each CDR3. D genes are given only for firm matches. Clone sizes are given selectively: once, few, many, or a class where the clone is expanded.

d_gene | len | abundance | j_gene | v_gene | CDR3nt | CDR3aa
TRBD2 | 15 | few | TRBJ2-5 | TRBV7-9 | TGTGCCAGCAGCACCGGACTAGCGGGGGGGGAGACCCAGTACTTC | CASSTGLAGGETQYF
TRBD1 | 15 | . | TRBJ2-7 | TRBV7-6 | TGTGCCAGCAGCTTACCCGGACAGGGTCGATACGAGCAGTACTTC | CASSLPGQGRYEQYF
TRBD1 | 15 | . | TRBJ1-1 | TRBV5-1 | TGCGCCAGCAGCTTGTCGGGGACAGGGAGTATTGAAGCTTTCTTT | CASSLSGTGSIEAFF
. | 13 | . | TRBJ1-1 | TRBV25-1 | TGTGCCAGCAGTGGATCAGGGATCACTGAAGCTTTCTTT | CASSGSGITEAFF
. | 13 | . | TRBJ2-1 | TRBV2 | TGTGCCAGCACCGTGGGCAGCCCCAATGAGCAGTTCTTC | CASTVGSPNEQFF
. | 14 | . | TRBJ1-5 | TRBV6-5 | TGTGCCAGCAGTACAGACTATAGCAATCAGCCCCAGCATTTT | CASSTDYSNQPQHF
TRBD1 | 14 | once | TRBJ1-2 | TRBV27 | TGTGCCAGCAGTCCCCTATTAGGGGGCCGTGGCTACACCTTC | CASSPLLGGRGYTF
TRBD1 | 15 | few | TRBJ1-5 | TRBV6-5 | TGTGCCAGCAGTCCCTACAGGGCAGGGGGTCAGCCCCAGCATTTT | CASSPYRAGGQPQHF
TRBD1 | 16 | . | TRBJ2-2 | TRBV2 | TGTGCCAGCAAACAGGGGGCGCAGATTGACACCGGGGAGCTGTTTTTT | CASKQGAQIDTGELFF
TRBD2 | 16 | few | TRBJ2-5 | TRBV9 | TGTGCCAGCAGCGTAGGTTCTAGCGGGGTCCAAGAGACCCAGTACTTC | CASSVGSSGVQETQYF
. | 11 | . | TRBJ2-2 | TRBV27 | TGTGCCACCTCGGGCACCGGGGAGCTGTTTTTT | CATSGTGELFF
. | 14 | . | TRBJ1-6 | TRBV27 | TGTGCCAGCAGATGGACGGGAAGGGGGTCACCCCTCCACTTT | CASRWTGRGSPLHF
TRBD1 | 17 | . | TRBJ1-2 | TRBV29-1 | TGCAGCGTTGATAGTGGTAAAGGGGGCAACTCAAACTATGGCTACACCTTC | CSVDSGKGGNSNYGYTF
. | 15 | . | TRBJ2-1 | TRBV2 | TGTGCCAGCAGTGAAAAGTCAGGGTTCTACAATGAGCAGTTCTTC | CASSEKSGFYNEQFF
TRBD1 | 15 | . | TRBJ1-1 | TRBV5-1 | TGCGCCAGCAGCCCCCGGGACAGGGTGAACACTGAAGCTTTCTTT | CASSPRDRVNTEAFF
. | 13 | . | TRBJ1-1 | TRBV3-1/TRBV3-2 | TGTGCCAGCAGCCCGACAGGAAACACTGAAGCTTTCTTT | CASSPTGNTEAFF
. | 17 | . | TRBJ1-2 | TRBV3-1/TRBV3-2 | TGTGCCAGCAGCCAAACGCTGGGCCCTCGGGGGGGCTATGGCTACACCTTC | CASSQTLGPRGGYGYTF
. | 13 | . | TRBJ2-7 | TRBV29-1 | TGCAGCGTTGAAGATCTGGACAACTACGAGCAGTACTTC | CSVEDLDNYEQYF
. | 12 | . | TRBJ2-7 | TRBV2 | TGTGCCAGCAGTGTGGGGGCGGGCGAGCAGTACTTC | CASSVGAGEQYF
. | 13 | . | TRBJ2-7 | TRBV28 | TGTGCCACCTTGGACAGCAGCTCCTACGAGCAGTACTTC | CATLDSSSYEQYF
. | 14 | few | TRBJ1-2 | TRBV6-4 | TGTGCCAACCCATCGGACAGCCGGGCCTATGGCTACACCTTC | CANPSDSRAYGYTF
TRBD1 | 17 | . | TRBJ1-2 | TRBV4-1 | TGCGCCAGCAGCCAAGACGCCGTTGACAGGGGGCACTATGGCTACACCTTC | CASSQDAVDRGHYGYTF
TRBD1 | 15 | few | TRBJ2-7 | TRBV27 | TGTGCCAGCAGCCAAGACAGGGGGCTAGGCTACGAGCAGTACTTC | CASSQDRGLGYEQYF
. | 14 | . | TRBJ1-4 | TRBV3-1/TRBV3-2 | TGTGCCAGCAGCCAAAAGGCGGGAAATGAAAAACTGTTTTTT | CASSQKAGNEKLFF
. | 15 | . | TRBJ1-1 | TRBV4-1 | TGCGCCAGCAGCCAAGTGGCAGGGGAGGGCTCGGGAGCTTTCTTT | CASSQVAGEGSGAFF
. | 13 | . | TRBJ2-1 | TRBV10-1 | TGCGCCAGCAGTGGGGTCCAGGGCAATGAGCAGTTCTTC | CASSGVQGNEQFF
. | 14 | . | TRBJ2-3 | TRBV27 | TGTGCCAGCAGTTCCCCAGGGTCAGCAGATACGCAGTATTTT | CASSSPGSADTQYF
TRBD1 | 16 | . | TRBJ2-7 | TRBV6-6 | TGTGCCAGCAGTTCCGCCACAGGGGGTACCTCCTACGAGCAGTACTTC | CASSSATGGTSYEQYF
TRBD2 | 15 | . | TRBJ2-5 | TRBV5-4 | TGTGCCAGCAGCTTTAGCGGGGGGGCGACTGAGACCCAGTACTTC | CASSFSGGATETQYF
. | 15 | . | TRBJ1-4 | TRBV7-9 | TGTGCCAGCAGCTTAGCGAGGCAGCCTAATGAAAAACTGTTTTTT | CASSLARQPNEKLFF
. | 15 | . | TRBJ2-3 | TRBV3-1/TRBV3-2 | TGTGCCAGCAGCCAAAAGGACTACCCCCCAGATACGCAGTATTTT | CASSQKDYPPDTQYF
. | 16 | once | TRBJ2-5 | TRBV18 | TGTGCCAGCTCCGCCGCGATGACAGTATCCCAAGAGACCCAGTACTTC | CASSAAMTVSQETQYF
. | 13 | . | TRBJ2-3 | TRBV6-5 | TGTGCCAGCAAGGCAGGGGATCGAGATACGCAGTATTTT | CASKAGDRDTQYF
. | 15 | . | TRBJ1-2 | TRBV6-5 | TGTGCCAGCAGTTACTCCGCAGGATCCTTCTATGGCTACACCTTC | CASSYSAGSFYGYTF
TRBD2 | 15 | once | TRBJ2-1 | TRBV4-1 | TGCGCCAGCAGCCCCGGGACTAATATCAACAATGAGCAGTTCTTC | CASSPGTNINNEQFF
TRBD1 | 13 | once | TRBJ1-1 | TRBV29-1 | TGCAGCGCTTCAGGACAGGTGAACACTGAAGCTTTCTTT | CSASGQVNTEAFF